The next 16 T cell receptor beta chains were all read from a single sample in a study of memory CD4+ T cells and cytomegalovirus serostatus. Assay used: immunoSEQ multiplex PCR; TCRdb lists only in-frame clones, some missing. The sample records roughly 50,000 clones, roughly 78% being singletons. The sort gate was single viable CD3+CD4+CD8-CD45RO+ cells for memory CD4+ T cells. The sequenced sample was memory CD4+ T cells from blood. These receptors were collected from an adult in good health and CMV-seronegative.

V usage is TRBV11-2 and J usage is TRBJ2-7; 9 bases fit TRBD1. Trimming cost V 1 base and J 7 bases; bases outside gene matches: 11. Germline V gene data show CDR1 as SGHAT and CDR2 as FQNNGV. This CDR3 spans 16 amino acids. CDR3 nucleotide sequence: TGTGCCAGCAGCTTAGGGGGACAGGGACCCTCCTTGGAGCAGTACTTC. Residues: CASSLGGQGPSLEQYF. Full variable domain (outside the CDR3, taken from reference TRBV11-2 and TRBJ2-7): EAGVAQSPRYKIIEKRQSVAFWCNPISGHATLYWYQQILGQGPKLLIQFQNNGVVDDSQLPKDRFSAERLKGVDSTLKIQPAKLEDSAVYLCASSLGGQGPSLEQYFGPGTRLTVT.

Notes on this clone: Mismatch with germline at one junction end may stem from a read error. The chain uses TRBV2 and TRBJ1-1; 7 bases agree with TRBD1. The CDR3 is 15 residues long. Germline CDR1 is SNHLY and CDR2 is FYNNEI. CDR3 coding DNA: TGTGCCAGCAATCCCGCAGGGGGTTCTCGAGTAAGGGGGGGCTTT. Protein: CASNPAGGSRVRGGF.

V and J are TRBV2 and TRBJ2-1, with 7 bases matching TRBD2. V lost 11 bases, J lost 8 bases, and 15 bases stayed unmatched. Germline lookup yields CDR1 SNHLY and CDR2 FYNNEI. CDR3 length: 14 residues. DNA of the CDR3: TGTGCCCGACGAGTGGTGGGAGGGCCTGATGAGCAGTTCTTC. It specifies CARRVVGGPDEQFF.

The V and J genes are TRBV2 and TRBJ2-5, with a weak D call TRBD1 (6 bases). The germline gives CDR1 SNHLY, CDR2 FYNNEI. Between the trimmed V and J ends, which lost 1 base and 5 bases, there was a span of 8 bases. CDR3 length: 13 residues. Here the CDR3 reads CASSEVRGETQYF. CDR3 nucleotides: TGTGCCAGCAGTGAAGTCAGGGGTGAGACCCAGTACTTC.

The rearrangement uses TRBV4-1 and TRBJ1-2, with D maybe TRBD1 (6 bases). In germline, CDR1 is MGHRA, CDR2 YSYEKL. This CDR3 is 17 amino acids long. V shed 2 bases and J shed 1 base, with 17 bases lying between them. The CDR3: CASSQPARGGRNYGYTF. CDR3 in DNA: TGCGCCAGCAGCCAACCCGCCCGGGGGGGGCGTAACTATGGCTACACCTTC.

This clone rates as medium-sized. The gene calls are TRBV7-9 and TRBJ1-2; 7 positions agree with TRBD1. Looked up from germline, CDR1 is SEHNR and CDR2 is FQNEAQ (reference sequence). V shed 5 bases and J 7 bases; nucleotides not matched to a gene: 13. The CDR3 sequence is 15 residues long. CDR3 nucleotide sequence: TGTGCCAGCAGCCTTTTAGGCACAGGGGCGGGTGGCTACACCTTC. Its translation is CASSLLGTGAGGYTF.

The J gene is TRBJ1-4, the V gene TRBV4-1, with unresolved D. There are 14 residues in the CDR3. V was clipped by 3 bases and J by 5 bases, with 10 bases between them. Germline V gene lookup returns CDR1 MGHRA and CDR2 YSYEKL. Written as DNA, the CDR3 is TGCGCCAGCAGCCATCCCTCTCTGAATGAAAAACTGTTTTTT. Amino acid sequence: CASSHPSLNEKLFF.

In this sample, this clone turned up once. The rearrangement joins TRBV27 to TRBJ1-5; possible D gene TRBD1, 6 bases. Germline V CDR1 and CDR2: MNHEY, SMNVEV (reference sequence). The CDR3 extends over 14 amino acids. The germline V and J ends were trimmed by 4 bases and 3 bases, with 10 bases remaining between them. DNA of the CDR3: TGTGCCAGCAGTTACGGGACACTCAATCAGCCCCAGCATTTT. Translating gives CASSYGTLNQPQHF.

V and J are TRBV11-1 and TRBJ1-1, with no clear D. CDR3 size: 13 residues. Germline CDR1 SGHAT, CDR2 FQDESV (reference sequence). V lost 3 bases and J lost 5, with 10 bases in between. CDR3 in amino acids: CASSLRVRTEAFF. For the CDR3, the DNA is TGTGCCAGCAGCTTGAGGGTCCGGACTGAAGCTTTCTTT.

This clone has only one observation. The chain joins TRBV6-4 to TRBJ2-2, with a weak D call TRBD1 (6 bases). V shed 8 bases and J shed 7 bases, with 11 bases lying between them. Germline CDR1 is MRHNA and CDR2 is SNTAGT. The CDR3 totals 12 residues. CDR3 protein: CASGQGHGELFF. DNA of the CDR3: TGTGCCAGCGGGCAGGGACACGGGGAGCTGTTTTTT.

The chain recombines TRBV7-9 with TRBJ1-5; TRBD1 is a possible D gene (5 bases). The CDR3 is 15 residues long. The V gene lost 5 bases and the J gene lost 0 bases, with 11 bases spanning the gap. Germline lookup yields CDR1 SEHNR and CDR2 FQNEAQ (reference sequence). The CDR3 loop is CASSEDSNSNQPQHF. The CDR3 DNA follows: TGTGCCAGCAGCGAAGACAGTAATAGCAATCAGCCCCAGCATTTT.

The chain links TRBV10-3 to TRBJ2-7, with TRBD1 as a possible D gene (6 bases). Germline CDR1 and CDR2: ENHRY and SYGVKD. Trimming cost V 4 bases and J 4 bases, with 14 bases left between them. The length of the CDR3 is 14 residues. Here the CDR3 reads CAISANGDTYEQYF. CDR3 DNA sequence: TGTGCCATCAGTGCCAACGGGGACACTTACGAGCAGTACTTC.

The V and J genes are TRBV5-1 and TRBJ2-3, with 11 bases that match TRBD1. CDR1 and CDR2 (germline): SGHRS, YFSETQ. V was pared by 5 bases and J by 3 bases, with 11 bases of the junction left unmatched. This CDR3 has 17 residues. The CDR3 sequence is CASRPFPGQGGTDTQYF. CDR3 sequence (DNA): TGCGCCAGCAGGCCATTTCCGGGACAGGGGGGGACAGATACGCAGTATTTT.

This clone has more than one count but fewer than ten. The CDR3 nucleotides read TGTGCCAGCAGTGAGAATGAGTCCACCATATATTTT. This codes for CASSENESTIYF. The chain combines TRBV6-1 with TRBJ1-3; no clear D gene. The germline V gene encodes CDR1 MNHNS and CDR2 SASEGT. The CDR3 has 12 residues. V was cut by 3 bases and J by 9 bases, with 9 bases left in between.

The rearrangement joins TRBV5-1 to TRBJ1-2, with 8 bases aligning to TRBD1. This CDR3 is 17 amino acids long. V lost 7 bases to trimming and J lost 1 base; unmatched junction nucleotides: 15. Germline assignment: CDR1 SGHRS and CDR2 YFSETQ. The CDR3 nucleotides read TGCGCCAGCTCGGACAGGGTGGCGTCACTTTATAACTATGGCTACACCTTC. It specifies CASSDRVASLYNYGYTF.

The chain's CDR3 is CASSVALSSGQQFF. Here the CDR3 DNA reads TGTGCCAGCAGCGTAGCCCTGAGTAGCGGGCAGCAGTTCTTC. The rearrangement links TRBV9 to TRBJ2-1, with 7 bases that match TRBD2. V shed 0 bases and J 11 bases; nucleotides not matched to a gene: 8. The CDR3 sequence is 14 residues long. CDR1 is SGDLS and CDR2 is YYNGEE in the germline V gene. Looking up the rest from reference TRBV9 and TRBJ2-1 gives the full variable domain: DSGVTQTPKHLITATGQRVTLRCSPRSGDLSVYWYQQSLDQGLQFLIQYYNGEERAKGNILERFSAQQFPDLHSELNLSSLELGDSALYFCASSVALSSGQQFFGPGTRLTVL.